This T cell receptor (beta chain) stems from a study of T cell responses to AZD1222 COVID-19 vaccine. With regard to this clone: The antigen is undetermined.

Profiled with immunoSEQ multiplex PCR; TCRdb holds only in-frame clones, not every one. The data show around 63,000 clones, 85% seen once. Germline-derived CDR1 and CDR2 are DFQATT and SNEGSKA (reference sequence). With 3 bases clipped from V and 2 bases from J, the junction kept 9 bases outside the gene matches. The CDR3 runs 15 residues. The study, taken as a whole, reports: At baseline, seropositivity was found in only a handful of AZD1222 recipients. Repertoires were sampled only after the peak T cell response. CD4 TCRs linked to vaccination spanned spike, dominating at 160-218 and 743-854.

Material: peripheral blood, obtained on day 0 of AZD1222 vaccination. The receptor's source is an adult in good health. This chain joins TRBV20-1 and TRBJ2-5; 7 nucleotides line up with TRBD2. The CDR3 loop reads CSASSLAEKQETQYF. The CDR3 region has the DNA TGCAGTGCTAGTTCCCTAGCGGAGAAACAAGAGACCCAGTACTTC.